These 31 T cell receptor beta chains share one sample of origin, sequenced in a study of T cell responses to AZD1222 COVID-19 vaccine. Method: immunoSEQ multiplex PCR; TCRdb's copy keeps in-frame clones and lacks some. The profile shows 90,000 to 150,000 clones, more than 75% of them singletons. Sequencing was performed on peripheral blood, taken on day 0 of AZD1222 vaccination. These TCRs come from an adult in good health.

The chain employs TRBV13 and TRBJ1-1; 7 bases align to TRBD1. V was clipped by 5 bases and J by 6 bases; unmatched bases: 6. The CDR3 contains 13 residues. Germline assignment: CDR1 PRHDT and CDR2 FYEKMQ (reference sequence). The CDR3 reads CASSPWDSPEAFF. The DNA of the CDR3 is TGTGCCAGCAGCCCGTGGGACAGTCCTGAAGCTTTCTTT.

The chain links TRBV29-1 to TRBJ2-5; D may be TRBD2 (5 bases). The CDR3 length is 14 residues. V lost 6 bases and J lost 5, with 19 bases in between. Per germline, CDR1 SQVTM and CDR2 ANQGSEA. CDR3 residues: CSVRRSPRGETQYF. The CDR3 bases are TGCAGCGTCCGTCGGTCACCGAGAGGGGAGACCCAGTACTTC.

This clone showed up just a few times. The J gene is TRBJ1-1, the V gene TRBV10-3; 10 bases fit TRBD1. Germline CDR1 reads ENHRY; CDR2 reads SYGVKD. The trim removed 6 bases at V and 2 bases at J, leaving 9 bases unmatched. This CDR3 comprises 16 residues. CDR3: CAIRGTGVTGNTEAFF. Written as DNA, the CDR3 is TGTGCCATCAGGGGGACAGGGGTCACAGGAAACACTGAAGCTTTCTTT.

The chain combines TRBV5-1 with TRBJ1-6; 8 nucleotides line up with TRBD1. The junction had 9 bases not matched to a gene; V was cut back by 4 bases and J by 6 bases. Germline V lookup: CDR1 SGHRS, CDR2 YFSETQ. The CDR3 has 16 residues. This CDR3 reads CASSPQGQGSNSPLHF. The CDR3 nucleotides are TGCGCCAGCAGCCCCCAAGGACAGGGAAGTAATTCACCCCTCCACTTT.

The CDR3: CASSESGTGGSYEQYF. The CDR3, as DNA: TGTGCCAGCAGTGAGTCGGGGACAGGGGGCTCCTACGAGCAGTACTTC. V gene TRBV6-1 combines with J gene TRBJ2-7; 11 bases match TRBD1. The germline CDR1 and CDR2 sequences are MNHNS and SASEGT. The CDR3 is 16 residues long. V gave up 3 bases and J gave up 0 bases; unmatched junction bases: 4.

The CDR3: CAIGARGTTTNEKLFF. DNA of the CDR3: TGTGCCATCGGGGCGCGCGGAACAACAACTAATGAAAAACTGTTTTTT. This chain joins TRBV10-3 and TRBJ1-4, with D maybe TRBD1 (5 bases). Germline CDR1 ENHRY, CDR2 SYGVKD. This CDR3 region has 16 residues. The ends were cut back, 8 bases at V and 0 bases at J, with 16 bases in the middle.

This chain joins TRBV6-1 and TRBJ1-3; tentatively, D is TRBD1 (5 bases). In germline, CDR1 is MNHNS, CDR2 SASEGT. This CDR3 is 15 amino acids long. V lost 0 bases and J lost 6, with 12 bases in between. In DNA form, the CDR3 reads TGTGCCAGCAGTGAAGCGGCCGGGGGGATAAACACCATATATTTT. This codes for CASSEAAGGINTIYF.

The V call is TRBV4-2, the J call TRBJ1-3, with D hard to call. The V gene's germline CDR1 is LGHNA and CDR2 YNFKEQ. The V and J ends lost 0 bases and 0 bases respectively, with 9 bases between them. CDR3 size: 16 residues. In DNA, the CDR3 is TGTGCCAGCAGCCAAGATGAGTATGGCTCTGGAAACACCATATATTTT. Translated: CASSQDEYGSGNTIYF.

This CDR3 reads CASSIVGGEAGNTIYF. The CDR3 nucleotides read TGTGCCAGTAGTATAGTTGGGGGAGAGGCTGGAAACACCATATATTTT. This sequence joins TRBV19 and TRBJ1-3, with D perhaps TRBD1 (5 bases). Germline CDR1 reads LNHDA; CDR2 reads SQIVND (reference sequence). This CDR3 is 16 amino acids long. V was cut by 1 base and J by 2 bases, with 12 bases left in between.

The V gene is TRBV7-9, the J gene TRBJ1-1; unclear D gene. The CDR3 is 14 amino acids. Germline assignment: CDR1 SEHNR and CDR2 FQNEAQ (reference sequence). V lost 1 base, J lost 4 bases, and 10 bases lay in between. The CDR3 sequence: CASSLDWASTEAFF. The CDR3 nucleotides are TGTGCCAGCAGCTTAGACTGGGCGAGCACTGAAGCTTTCTTT.

This sequence joins TRBV28 and TRBJ2-7, with D perhaps matching TRBD1 or TRBD2 (7 bases each). This CDR3 region has 15 residues. CDR1 and CDR2 from the germline V gene are MDHEN and SYDVKM. V was pared by 5 bases and J by 0 bases, with 14 bases between. In DNA, the CDR3 is TGTGCCAGCAGTAGCGGGACAGCGAGCTCCTACGAGCAGTACTTC. It translates to CASSSGTASSYEQYF.

This sequence joins TRBV6-5 and TRBJ2-7, with D possibly matching TRBD1 (5 bases). Trimming took off 0 bases at V and 2 bases at J, with 14 bases between the two ends. The CDR3 loop spans 16 amino acids. CDR1 and CDR2 from the germline V gene are MNHEY and SVGAGI. The CDR3 DNA reads as TGTGCCAGCAGTTACTCAACAGGACACAGGACCTACGAGCAGTACTTC. Encoded protein: CASSYSTGHRTYEQYF.

The rearrangement links TRBV5-4 to TRBJ1-1; D is perhaps TRBD1 (5 bases). Trimming cost V 2 bases and J 2 bases, with 13 bases left between them. The CDR3 spans 15 residues. Germline V gene lookup returns CDR1 SGHNT and CDR2 YYREEE (reference sequence). This CDR3 is CASSFLGGLNTEAFF. CDR3 bases: TGTGCCAGCAGCTTTCTCGGGGGTCTCAACACTGAAGCTTTCTTT.

A few counts support this clone. This sequence joins TRBV12-3 or TRBV12-4 and TRBJ1-6, with 7 positions matching TRBD1. This CDR3 has 12 amino acids. The J segment lost 14 bases and the V segment lost 5 bases, leaving 6 bases of the junction unmatched. CDR3: CASSLTGAALHF. CDR3 bases: TGTGCCAGCAGTCTCACAGGGGCGGCCCTCCACTTT.

This chain links TRBV3-1 (or the pseudogene TRBV3-2) with TRBJ1-5; D is ambiguous. The germline CDR1 and CDR2 sequences are LGHDT and YNNKEL (reference sequence). The CDR3 contains 15 residues. The V end was cut by 3 bases, the J end by 0 bases, with 9 bases between. The CDR3 region is CASSQDGNSNQPQHF. DNA of the CDR3: TGTGCCAGCAGCCAGGACGGAAATAGCAATCAGCCCCAGCATTTT.

The chain couples TRBV27 to TRBJ1-1, with D uncertain. The CDR3 is 13 amino acids. The germline V gene has CDR1 MNHEY and CDR2 SMNVEV (reference sequence). Trimming took 3 bases from V and 1 from J, leaving 6 bases between them. The CDR3 DNA follows: TGTGCCAGCAGTTTGACGGAGAACACTGAAGCTTTCTTT. Residues: CASSLTENTEAFF.

The chain couples TRBV28 to TRBJ1-2; perhaps TRBD1 as D (6 bases). With 6 bases removed from V and 2 bases from J, the gap between germline ends came to 13 bases. This CDR3 has 14 residues. Germline V CDR1 and CDR2: MDHEN, SYDVKM. In DNA, the CDR3 is TGTGCCAGCAGGTTCTCAGGGGCAAACTATGGCTACACCTTC. Translated, it gives CASRFSGANYGYTF.

Only a few counts were recorded for this clone. V and J are TRBV7-8 and TRBJ2-7; D possibly corresponds to TRBD2 (5 bases). V was clipped by 1 base and J by 2 bases, with 15 bases between them. The CDR3 is 16 residues long. Germline values: CDR1 SGHVS, CDR2 FQNEAQ. CDR3 nucleotides: TGTGCCAGCAGCTTAGTTCAGGACCAGGAGGCCTACGAGCAGTACTTC. Translating gives CASSLVQDQEAYEQYF.

The chain is built from TRBV6-7 and TRBJ1-2; D gene ambiguous. TRBV6-7 is treated as an ORF (open reading frame) with a function not yet certain. Trimming removed 7 bases from V and 5 bases from J, with 11 bases in between. The CDR3 extends over 12 amino acids. The CDR3 nucleotides are TGTGCCAGCACCACTTTGGGGTATGGCTACACCTTC. It translates to CASTTLGYGYTF.

The chain links TRBV6-2 or TRBV6-3 to TRBJ2-7, with a tentative D call TRBD1 (6 bases). The CDR3 runs to 13 residues. The germline V gene encodes CDR1 MNHEY and CDR2 SVGEGT. V shed 6 bases and J shed 3 bases, with 12 bases lying between them. The CDR3, as DNA: TGTGCCAGCAGCCGAGGGGGATTCTACGAGCAGTACTTC. Translating it yields CASSRGGFYEQYF.

The V call is TRBV24-1, the J call TRBJ2-3; TRBD2 is a possible D gene (6 bases). The V and J ends lost 9 bases and 1 base respectively, with 13 bases between them. The CDR3 sequence is 14 residues long. In germline, CDR1 is KGHDR, CDR2 SFDVKD. CDR3 nucleotides: TGTGCCACCGCTCTGGGGGGTGGCACAGATACGCAGTATTTT. Protein: CATALGGGTDTQYF.

V and J are TRBV2 and TRBJ2-7; 12 bases agree with TRBD1. The junction had 7 bases not matched to a gene; V was cut back by 6 bases and J by 7 bases. Germline V gene sequence: CDR1 SNHLY, CDR2 FYNNEI. The CDR3 sequence is 14 residues long. The CDR3 region is CASRPGQGAREQYF. As DNA, the CDR3 is TGTGCCAGCAGGCCGGGACAGGGGGCGCGGGAGCAGTACTTC. The variable domain in full, completed from reference TRBV2 and TRBJ2-7, reads EPEVTQTPSHQVTQMGQEVILRCVPISNHLYFYWYRQILGQKVEFLVSFYNNEISEKSEIFDDQFSVERPDGSNFTLKIRSTKLEDSAMYFCASRPGQGAREQYFGPGTRLTVT.

The chain combines TRBV15 with TRBJ2-2, with 10 bases that match TRBD1. CDR3 length: 16 residues. Trimming at V came to 3 bases and at J to 5 bases, leaving 6 bases not matched to a gene. Germline CDR1 reads LNHNV; CDR2 reads YYDKDF (reference sequence). The CDR3 DNA reads TGTGCCACCAGCAGGAGGACAGGGGGATTGACCGGGGAGCTGTTTTTT. It yields the protein CATSRRTGGLTGELFF.

This chain joins TRBV7-3 and TRBJ1-6; 8 positions agree with TRBD1. The junction had 3 bases not matched to a gene; V was cut back by 5 bases and J by 9 bases. The CDR3 loop spans 13 amino acids. CDR1 and CDR2 (germline): SGHTA, FQGTGA. CDR3 DNA: TGTGCCAGCAGCCCCGACAGGGGTTCACCCCTCCACTTT. This translates into CASSPDRGSPLHF.

The genes are TRBV28 and TRBJ1-5; D not certain. This CDR3 contains 16 residues. The V gene's germline CDR1 is MDHEN and CDR2 SYDVKM. V shed 8 bases and J shed 0 bases, with 17 bases lying between them. The CDR3, as DNA: TGTGCCAGCTCATCAGGTGGGATTTATAGCAATCAGCCCCAGCATTTT. Amino acid sequence: CASSSGGIYSNQPQHF.

The chain has TRBV9 and TRBJ2-2; D uncertain. The CDR3 totals 14 residues. V was trimmed by 4 bases and J by 0 bases, leaving 7 bases between them. CDR1 and CDR2 (germline): SGDLS, YYNGEE. The CDR3 spells CASSPGSNTGELFF. The CDR3 region has the DNA TGTGCCAGCAGCCCCGGTTCGAACACCGGGGAGCTGTTTTTT.

This clone has a handful of counts. This sequence joins TRBV5-6 and TRBJ1-3, with a possible D match to TRBD1 (5 bases). The CDR3 extends over 15 amino acids. The germline V gene has CDR1 SGHDT and CDR2 YYEEEE. V shed 2 bases and J shed 0 bases, with 9 bases lying between them. The CDR3 region has the DNA TGTGCCAGCAGCTTACAGGCGAACTCTGGAAACACCATATATTTT. Translation gives CASSLQANSGNTIYF.

This clone was counted only a few times. This chain links TRBV4-1 with TRBJ1-1; D is undetermined. The V gene lost 1 base and the J gene lost 5 bases, with 8 bases spanning the gap. This CDR3 has 13 residues. Looked up from germline, CDR1 is MGHRA and CDR2 is YSYEKL. In DNA form, the CDR3 reads TGCGCCAGCAGCCAAGGGGAAGGAACTGAAGCTTTCTTT. This translates into CASSQGEGTEAFF.

The chain carries TRBV6-5 and TRBJ1-1; maybe TRBD1 (5 bases). Germline lookup yields CDR1 MNHEY and CDR2 SVGAGI. CDR3 length: 14 amino acids. CDR3 in amino acids: CASQGNGHNTEAFF. The CDR3 coding sequence is TGTGCTTCGCAGGGAAACGGGCATAACACTGAAGCTTTCTTT.

The chain has TRBV2 and TRBJ1-4; D is unclear. The CDR3 covers 15 residues. Between the trimmed V and J ends, which lost 2 bases and 3 bases, there was a span of 10 bases. Germline values: CDR1 SNHLY, CDR2 FYNNEI. The chain's CDR3 is CASSERRAANEKLFF. The CDR3 bases are TGTGCCAGCAGTGAAAGGCGGGCGGCTAATGAAAAACTGTTTTTT.

The chain recombines TRBV19 with TRBJ2-6; possibly TRBD2 for D (6 bases). V lost 4 bases and J 0 bases, leaving 13 bases between the germline ends. The V gene's germline CDR1 is LNHDA and CDR2 SQIVND (reference sequence). This CDR3 spans 17 amino acids. The CDR3 reads CASSRGRITSGANVLTF. The CDR3 bases are TGTGCCAGTAGTAGGGGGAGGATCACCTCTGGGGCCAACGTCCTGACTTTC.